This entry is about one T cell receptor beta chain. Its specific antigen is unknown. No qualities accompany the bases; no much larger clone lies one base away. Each donor gave one peripheral blood draw, roughly 110 mL on average, collected into heparinised tubes. A BD FACSAria II and a panel including CD45RO, CCR7, CD25, CD127, CD95 and CD27 were used to sort naive, central memory, regulatory and stem cell-like memory CD4+ T cells. Purity was above 98% for every sorted population. PBMCs were isolated right away by Lymphoprep density gradient centrifugation and were stained directly, without culture. Samples were stained and sorted in pairs, with one healthy donor and one patient per experiment, so that batch effects were minimized. The germline V gene sets CDR1 to SNHLY and CDR2 to FYNNEI. Spanning cysteine to phenylalanine, the CDR3 consists of 15 amino acids. Only the CDR3 DNA is retained, 45 bases long and in frame from the first base. Germline trimming amounts to 6 bases on V and 4 bases on J, with 6 as the count of junction bases outside the gene matches.

The data were taken from a study of beta chain features in type 1 diabetes (dated by TCRdb to 2016 to 2019). For context, the study as a whole: Mean age, gender distribution, total cell number and subset yield were not different between patients and healthy donors. A total of 107,917,701 sorted cells were examined across all samples, and RNA yield correlated strongly with the number of cells per subset. The study compared the TCRB repertoires of sorted circulating CD4+ T cell subsets in recently diagnosed type 1 diabetes patients with those in matched healthy donors. Whereas all 30 or so donors provided naive and central memory subsets, regulatory and stem cell-like memory subsets were isolated from just 8 patients and about 8 healthy donors.

The entire isolated RNA was reverse transcribed using the High Capacity cDNA Reverse Transcription Kit, and thus expressed TCRB transcripts were sequenced. Naive, central memory and regulatory T cell samples underwent deep immunoSEQ sequencing, averaging roughly 3.4 million total reads per sample. Sorted cells were lysed in RLT buffer and RNA was extracted with DNase-treated RNeasy Micro or Mini kits, depending on cell number. To prevent cross-contamination, each cell subset was processed individually, whereas patient and healthy donor samples were processed jointly. The immunoSEQ multiplex PCR was used to amplify TCRB sequences from cDNA, generating 87-bp fragments that spanned the CDR3 region. Amplicons were sequenced on the Illumina HiSeq platform. The paper's data handling went like this. PCR bias was corrected computationally using synthetic template baselines, and reads within Hamming distance 2 were collapsed, with unmergeable singletons discarded. Reads were aligned to IMGT to assign V, D and J genes, CDR3 length, and insertions or deletions at six rearrangement sites. Within each subset, clonotype counts were normalized to sorted cell number, and only after that were true diversity and Gini coefficients computed with the tcR R package. Repertoire sharing was quantified using the overlap coefficient calculated on TCRB nucleotide sequences. Out-of-frame TCRB sequences from naive cells were analyzed to stand in for the pre-selection repertoire. TCRdb re-hosts the immuneACCESS table, in-frame sequences only. Its copies lack some clones; in the studies checked, an unresolved V gene accounts for under half of them, and the cause for the rest is not known. V, J and clone size are those of that table, while D and trimming were read from the DNA. The sample data list approximately 270,000 clones, and more than 13% of these were observed just once. 0.017% of the sample is held by the ten biggest clonotypes.

Points the paper makes about the study in general: HLA sub-analyses involved small numbers of individuals, so any influence of HLA type on TCRB rearrangement remained unresolved. Sequencing cDNA rather than genomic DNA could over-represent highly expressing activated cells, although activation and CD3 levels did not differ between groups. Patients with type 1 diabetes made fewer insertions and deleted more nucleotides at VDJ recombination sites, implying thymic rearrangement abnormalities. Shorter templates might be favored by PCR, yet because patient and control samples were amplified and corrected together, any such skew would affect both groups equally. Naive, central memory and regulatory TCRB repertoires appeared to be more alike among patients than among healthy donors. In all four CD4+ subsets, TCRB CDR3 length was moderately but significantly shorter in type 1 diabetes patients.

Sequences were obtained from naive CD4+ T cells from blood. This specimen's cell subset or site label, per the study, means: true naive CD4+ T cells. The clonotype was recovered from a man aged 25 to 40 with type 1 diabetes. The V gene is TRBV2 and the J gene is TRBJ2-1; the central 10 bases match TRBD2. The nucleotide sequence reads TGTGCCAGCAGCTGGACTAGCGGAGCATACAATGAGCAGTTCTTC. This codes for CASSWTSGAYNEQFF.